Following are 11 T cell receptor beta chains from one sample sequenced in a study of T-cell memory formation after mild COVID-19. One entry per CDR3 protein results from TCRdb running MiXCR on the 5' RACE reads. The table lists 300,000 to 350,000 distinct CDR3 sequences, roughly a fifth of them singletons. Sequencing input: PBMCs or a T cell subset sorted from them (not recorded which). These receptors originate from a man in his late teens or twenties who had mild COVID-19 (a few samples of this study predate the infection). Cell type and time point are not known.

The table lists this clonotype with many counts. The chain has TRBV3-1 and TRBJ2-1; 10 bases map to TRBD2. V lost 1 base to trimming and J lost 8 bases; unmatched junction nucleotides: 8. Germline CDR1 and CDR2: LGHDT and YNNKEL (reference sequence). The CDR3 is made up of 16 amino acids. In DNA, the CDR3 is TGTGCCAGCAGCCAAGCGAACCTAGCGGGGGCGGATGAGCAGTTCTTC. Translated, it gives CASSQANLAGADEQFF.

This sequence joins TRBV7-8 and TRBJ2-3, with 7 bases matching TRBD1. This CDR3 is 15 amino acids long. V was clipped by 5 bases and J by 2 bases; unmatched bases: 7. Germline CDR1 and CDR2: SGHVS and FQNEAQ. In DNA, the CDR3 is TGTGCCAGCAGCGAGCCGGGACAGAACACAGATACGCAGTATTTT. This encodes CASSEPGQNTDTQYF. Filled out from reference TRBV7-8 and TRBJ2-3, the complete variable domain reads GAGVSQSPRYKVAKRGQDVALRCDPISGHVSLFWYQQALGQGPEFLTYFQNEAQLDKSGLPSDRFFAERPEGSVSTLKIQRTQQEDSAVYLCASSEPGQNTDTQYFGPGTRLTVL.

The chain employs TRBV7-3 and TRBJ2-1, with D possibly being TRBD1 (5 bases). Germline CDR1 reads SGHTA; CDR2 reads FQGTGA. Trimming removed 4 bases at V and 9 bases at J, with 13 bases between. The CDR3 spans 13 residues. As DNA, the CDR3 is TGTGCCAGCAGCTCACTCCAGGGAACTGAGCAGTTCTTC. Translation: CASSSLQGTEQFF. The full variable domain, rest sourced from reference TRBV7-3 and TRBJ2-1, is GAGVSQTPSNKVTEKGKYVELRCDPISGHTALYWYRQSLGQGPEFLIYFQGTGAADDSGLPNDRFFAVRPEGSVSTLKIQRTERGDSAVYLCASSSLQGTEQFFGPGTRLTVL.

This chain connects TRBV11-2 to TRBJ2-1; TRBD2 aligns across 8 bases. This CDR3 is 16 amino acids long. Germline CDR1 reads SGHAT; CDR2 reads FQNNGV. V was clipped by 1 base and J by 10 bases; unmatched bases: 12. The CDR3 loop is CASSLVGGGYGEEQFF. CDR3 in DNA: TGTGCCAGCAGCTTAGTTGGCGGGGGGTACGGCGAGGAGCAGTTCTTC.

This clonotype turned up a few times. The chain is built from TRBV2 and TRBJ2-1, with D tentatively TRBD1 (5 bases). This CDR3 region has 16 residues. Trimming took 2 bases from V and 0 from J, leaving 11 bases between them. CDR1 and CDR2 (germline): SNHLY, FYNNEI. The CDR3 DNA reads TGTGCCAGCAGTGAATTTAGGGGCCGCTCCTACAATGAGCAGTTCTTC. Translation gives CASSEFRGRSYNEQFF.

This rearrangement joins TRBV6-5 to TRBJ1-6; 7 bases line up with TRBD1. Germline lookup yields CDR1 MNHEY and CDR2 SVGAGI. The V and J ends lost 6 bases and 5 bases, in that order; junction bases with no gene match: 1. This CDR3 spans 13 amino acids. CDR3 sequence (DNA): TGTGCCAGCAGGACAGGGAATAATTCACCCCTCCACTTT. As protein: CASRTGNNSPLHF.

The chain employs TRBV20-1 and TRBJ1-4; D remains unclear. Germline V gene data show CDR1 as DFQATT and CDR2 as SNEGSKA (reference sequence). The germline V and J ends were trimmed by 0 bases and 0 bases, with 17 bases remaining between them. The CDR3 is 18 residues long. The CDR3 spells CSARDFRQASATNEKLFF. Written as DNA, the CDR3 is TGCAGTGCTAGAGATTTTCGGCAGGCGTCGGCAACTAATGAAAAACTGTTTTTT.

The table lists this clonotype with a few counts. The V and J genes are TRBV7-2 and TRBJ2-7; the D call may be TRBD1 or TRBD2 (5 bases each). Trimming left V 4 bases short and J 2 bases short, with 15 bases between. The germline V gene encodes CDR1 SGHTA and CDR2 FQGNSA. The CDR3 sequence is 15 residues long. DNA of the CDR3: TGTGCCAGCAGCTCGGGACCGGGACCTGCCTACGAGCAGTACGTC. This encodes CASSSGPGPAYEQYV.

CDR3 sequence: CASSLGGFMNTEAFF. Written as DNA, the CDR3 is TGTGCCAGCAGCTTAGGGGGGTTTATGAACACTGAAGCTTTCTTT. J is TRBJ1-1 and V is TRBV7-6, with D perhaps matching TRBD1 (5 bases). CDR3 length: 15 amino acids. Between the trimmed V and J ends, which lost 1 base and 0 bases, there was a span of 9 bases. Germline CDR1 reads SGHVS; CDR2 reads FNYEAQ.

The chain recombines TRBV3-1 with TRBJ2-3, with D possibly being TRBD1 or TRBD2 (5 bases each). The germline V gene encodes CDR1 LGHDT and CDR2 YNNKEL (reference sequence). Between the trimmed V and J ends, which lost 4 bases and 5 bases, there was a span of 13 bases. The CDR3 is 14 residues long. In DNA, the CDR3 is TGTGCCAGCAGCCCCTGGGACGCCGGAGATACGCAGTATTTT. Translated, it gives CASSPWDAGDTQYF.

The V gene is TRBV25-1, the J gene TRBJ1-5, with D unclear. V was trimmed by 1 base and J by 1 base, leaving 11 bases between them. There are 16 residues in the CDR3. CDR1 is MGHDK, CDR2 SYGVNS, per germline. The CDR3 sequence: CASSESGWASNQPQHF. The CDR3 DNA reads as TGTGCCAGCAGTGAATCTGGGTGGGCAAGCAATCAGCCCCAGCATTTT. The full variable domain, with the rest looked up from reference TRBV25-1 and TRBJ1-5, is EADIYQTPRYLVIGTGKKITLECSQTMGHDKMYWYQQDPGMELHLIHYSYGVNSTEKGDLSSESTVSRIRTEHFPLTLESARPSHTSQYLCASSESGWASNQPQHFGDGTRLSIL.